One sample yielded the 24 T cell receptor beta chains listed below, sequenced in a study of siplizumab effects on memory and regulatory T cells. Sequenced by immunoSEQ multiplex PCR; TCRdb stores in-frame clones only, minus some. The sample lists tens of thousands of clones; about 87% were seen once. Sequenced input: Tregs sorted from blood. The source of these receptors is a human donor in good health.

The V and J genes are TRBV5-1 and TRBJ2-3, with D hard to call. V dropped 2 bases and J dropped 2 bases, with 6 bases sitting between them. CDR1 SGHRS and CDR2 YFSETQ come from the germline V gene. The CDR3 has 13 amino acids. The chain's CDR3 is CASSFHATDTQYF. CDR3 sequence (DNA): TGCGCCAGCAGCTTCCACGCCACAGATACGCAGTATTTT.

The DNA for the CDR3 is TGTGCCAGCAGCTCCTTCGGAAGGGGCACAGATACGCAGTATTTT. Translating it yields CASSSFGRGTDTQYF. V usage is TRBV11-3 and J usage is TRBJ2-3; no clear D. Germline V gene sequence: CDR1 SGHNT, CDR2 YENEEA. V was cut by 4 bases and J by 1 base, with 12 bases left in between. This CDR3 spans 15 amino acids.

V and J are TRBV4-2 and TRBJ2-1; D is possibly TRBD2 (6 bases). V was shortened by 3 bases and J by 5 bases, with 14 bases between the two germline ends. The germline CDR1 and CDR2 sequences are LGHNA and YNFKEQ. This CDR3 has 15 amino acids. This chain's CDR3 is CASSHNGGRDNEQFF. CDR3 nucleotides: TGTGCCAGCAGCCACAACGGAGGGCGGGACAATGAGCAGTTCTTC.

This clone occurred once. The chain is built from TRBV7-8 and TRBJ2-1; D gene ambiguous. Deletions cut 1 base from V and 3 bases from J, with 7 bases between. The germline gives CDR1 SGHVS, CDR2 FQNEAQ. This CDR3 comprises 14 residues. Here the CDR3 reads CASSLVLSYNEQFF. The CDR3 region has the DNA TGTGCCAGCAGCTTAGTGCTCAGCTACAATGAGCAGTTCTTC.

The chain uses TRBV7-6 and TRBJ2-4; perhaps D is TRBD1 or TRBD2 (5 bases each). Trimming took off 5 bases at V and 0 bases at J, with 11 bases between the two ends. Germline V gene data show CDR1 as SGHVS and CDR2 as FNYEAQ. This CDR3 contains 15 residues. The CDR3 region has the DNA TGTGCCAGCAGCCGGGGACGTTTAGCCAAAAACATTCAGTACTTC. This sequence encodes CASSRGRLAKNIQYF.

This clone was seen more than once but under ten times. CDR3 sequence reads: CASSQDKQYGYTF. The CDR3 nucleotides are TGCGCCAGCAGCCAAGATAAGCAATATGGCTACACCTTC. This sequence joins TRBV4-1 and TRBJ1-2, with D unclear. This CDR3 contains 13 residues. Germline assignment: CDR1 MGHRA and CDR2 YSYEKL. V gave up 0 bases and J gave up 5 bases, with 7 bases separating them.

The chain couples TRBV4-2 to TRBJ1-4, with 10 nucleotides matching TRBD1. CDR1 and CDR2 from the germline V gene are LGHNA and YNFKEQ. Unmatched junction bases numbered 15, after V lost 0 bases and J lost 8 bases. This CDR3 has 19 residues. CDR3 residues: CASSQDWRTGGLGSEKLFF. CDR3 in DNA: TGTGCCAGCAGCCAAGATTGGAGGACAGGGGGACTCGGATCAGAAAAACTGTTTTTT.

In its sample, this clone was seen once. This rearrangement joins TRBV18 to TRBJ2-3, with 12 nucleotides matching TRBD1. Trimming removed 2 bases from V and 3 bases from J; junction bases left unmatched: 3. The CDR3 is 16 amino acids. Per germline, CDR1 KGHSH and CDR2 LQKENI. The CDR3 sequence: CASSPGTGGMTDTQYF. CDR3 DNA: TGTGCCAGCTCACCAGGGACAGGGGGCATGACAGATACGCAGTATTTT.

This chain uses TRBV19 with TRBJ2-7; 7 bases agree with TRBD2. The V gene's germline CDR1 is LNHDA and CDR2 SQIVND (reference sequence). The J segment lost 7 bases and the V segment lost 2 bases, leaving 8 bases of the junction unmatched. There are 14 residues in the CDR3. DNA of the CDR3: TGTGCCAGTAGTATACGCGGGACTACAAGGGAGCAGTACTTC. This translates into CASSIRGTTREQYF.

This chain joins TRBV30 and TRBJ1-1; no clear D. The germline V and J ends were trimmed by 4 bases and 3 bases, with 12 bases remaining between them. The CDR3 consists of 13 residues. CDR1 GTSNPN and CDR2 SVGIG come from the germline V gene (reference sequence). CDR3 region: CAWNPGRYTEAFF. For the CDR3, the DNA is TGTGCCTGGAATCCAGGAAGGTACACTGAAGCTTTCTTT.

This chain connects TRBV5-5 to TRBJ2-3; D is possibly TRBD2 (5 bases). Looked up from germline, CDR1 is SGHKS and CDR2 is YYEKEE (reference sequence). The CDR3 extends over 14 amino acids. V gave up 2 bases and J gave up 7 bases, with 14 bases separating them. Here the CDR3 DNA reads TGTGCCAGCAGCTTATTCGGGGTTAGAAATACGCAGTATTTT. Translation: CASSLFGVRNTQYF.

This chain uses TRBV5-1 with TRBJ2-7; D gene unclear. The germline V gene encodes CDR1 SGHRS and CDR2 YFSETQ. The germline V and J ends were trimmed by 1 base and 0 bases, with 8 bases remaining between them. The CDR3 spans 14 residues. The CDR3 sequence: CASSLIGSSYEQYF. The CDR3 coding sequence is TGCGCCAGCAGCTTGATCGGCAGCTCCTACGAGCAGTACTTC. The full variable domain, completed using reference TRBV5-1 and TRBJ2-7, is KAGVTQTPRYLIKTRGQQVTLSCSPISGHRSVSWYQQTPGQGLQFLFEYFSETQRNKGNFPGRFSGRQFSNSRSEMNVSTLELGDSALYLCASSLIGSSYEQYFGPGTRLTVT.

The rearrangement links TRBV6-6 to TRBJ2-7, with D perhaps assigned TRBD1 or TRBD2 (5 bases each). In germline, CDR1 is MNHNY, CDR2 SVGAGI (reference sequence). V was trimmed by 10 bases and J by 3 bases, leaving 13 bases between them. The CDR3 length is 12 residues. This CDR3 is CATRDGDYEQYF. The CDR3 coding sequence is TGTGCCACCAGGGACGGGGACTACGAGCAGTACTTC.

The chain uses TRBV4-1 and TRBJ1-1, with D uncertain. Trimming took 2 bases from V and 1 from J, leaving 14 bases between them. Germline CDR1 is MGHRA and CDR2 is YSYEKL. The CDR3 covers 16 residues. The CDR3 coding sequence is TGCGCCAGCAGCCAAACCCGAGACGGGAAGAACACTGAAGCTTTCTTT. Translated: CASSQTRDGKNTEAFF.

The chain is built from TRBV6-6 and TRBJ1-3, with 10 bases lining up with TRBD1. The CDR3 is made up of 13 amino acids. From germline, CDR1 is MNHNY and CDR2 SVGAGI (reference sequence). The V and J ends lost 10 bases and 3 bases, in that order; junction bases with no gene match: 3. CDR3 DNA sequence: TGTGCCACCTGGACAGGGGGTGGAAACACCATATATTTT. Protein: CATWTGGGNTIYF.

This clone occurred a few times. The genes are TRBV30 and TRBJ1-1; no firm D call. The CDR3 runs to 12 residues. The V end was cut by 1 base, the J end by 5 bases, with 8 bases between. The germline V gene encodes CDR1 GTSNPN and CDR2 SVGIG (reference sequence). The CDR3 loop reads CAWSGGFTEAFF. Written as DNA, the CDR3 is TGTGCCTGGAGTGGTGGGTTTACTGAAGCTTTCTTT. Full variable domain (outside the CDR3, taken from reference TRBV30 and TRBJ1-1): SQTIHQWPATLVQPVGSPLSLECTVEGTSNPNLYWYRQAAGRGLQLLFYSVGIGQISSEVPQNLSASRPQDRQFILSSKKLLLSDSGFYLCAWSGGFTEAFFGQGTRLTVV.

This chain links TRBV6-5 with TRBJ1-1; D remains unclear. The ends were cut back, 5 bases at V and 4 bases at J, with 11 bases in the middle. Germline V gene data show CDR1 as MNHEY and CDR2 as SVGAGI. The CDR3 is made up of 13 amino acids. CDR3 amino acids: CASSRSLGTEAFF. The CDR3 DNA reads as TGTGCCAGCAGTCGCTCGCTTGGCACTGAAGCTTTCTTT.

This clone was recorded a few times. The junction does not match germline at one end; this may be a read error. V and J are TRBV6-6 and TRBJ2-1, with D uncertain. The CDR3 loop spans 12 amino acids. Germline CDR1 and CDR2: MNHNY and SVGAGI (reference sequence). CDR3 sequence: CASSYAYYEQFF. DNA for the CDR3: TGTGCCAGCAGTTACGCCTACTATGAGCAGTTCTTC.

The J gene is TRBJ1-1, the V gene TRBV9; maybe TRBD1 (5 bases). Germline assignment: CDR1 SGDLS and CDR2 YYNGEE. This CDR3 has 15 residues. Trimming took 4 bases from V and 5 from J, leaving 18 bases between them. Here the CDR3 reads CASSPWGGRGTEAFF. The CDR3 DNA reads as TGTGCCAGCAGCCCTTGGGGGGGTAGGGGAACTGAAGCTTTCTTT.

The V gene is TRBV4-1, the J gene TRBJ2-1; TRBD2 agrees at 11 bases. V was clipped by 1 base and J by 4 bases; unmatched bases: 3. There are 16 residues in the CDR3. The germline V gene has CDR1 MGHRA and CDR2 YSYEKL. This CDR3 reads CASSQGLAGGYNEQFF. The CDR3 nucleotides are TGCGCCAGCAGCCAAGGATTAGCGGGAGGGTACAATGAGCAGTTCTTC.

The chain combines TRBV11-2 with TRBJ2-5; no reliable D call. The germline V and J ends were trimmed by 2 bases and 5 bases, with 3 bases remaining between them. CDR1 and CDR2 from the germline V gene are SGHAT and FQNNGV. There are 11 residues in the CDR3. This chain's CDR3 is CASSLTETQYF. CDR3 DNA: TGTGCCAGCAGCTTAACGGAGACCCAGTACTTC.

The chain has TRBV19 and TRBJ2-3; no firm D call. The CDR3 loop spans 14 amino acids. V gave up 1 base and J gave up 6 bases, with 11 bases separating them. Germline values: CDR1 LNHDA, CDR2 SQIVND (reference sequence). CDR3 amino acids: CASSIAGGLDTQYF. Written as DNA, the CDR3 is TGTGCCAGTAGTATAGCGGGTGGCCTCGATACGCAGTATTTT.

This clone was seen only a few times. This sequence joins TRBV14 and TRBJ2-1; 12 bases map to TRBD2. V dropped 0 bases and J dropped 8; count of bases not matched to a gene: 8. Germline CDR1 is SGHDN and CDR2 is FVKESK. This CDR3 has 17 residues. The CDR3 spells CASSQEKRLAGVYEQFF. In nucleotides, the CDR3 is TGTGCCAGCAGCCAAGAAAAGCGACTAGCGGGAGTATATGAGCAGTTCTTC. Combining the CDR3 with reference TRBV14 and TRBJ2-1 gives the whole variable domain EAGVTQFPSHSVIEKGQTVTLRCDPISGHDNLYWYRRVMGKEIKFLLHFVKESKQDESGMPNNRFLAERTGGTYSTLKVQPAELEDSGVYFCASSQEKRLAGVYEQFFGPGTRLTVL.

J is TRBJ2-5 and V is TRBV6-5; D perhaps matches TRBD2 (6 bases). The CDR3 extends over 11 amino acids. Looked up from germline, CDR1 is MNHEY and CDR2 is SVGAGI. V was trimmed by 8 bases and J by 5 bases, leaving 9 bases between them. The CDR3 is CASRGIETQYF. The CDR3 DNA is TGTGCCAGCCGGGGGATCGAGACCCAGTACTTC.